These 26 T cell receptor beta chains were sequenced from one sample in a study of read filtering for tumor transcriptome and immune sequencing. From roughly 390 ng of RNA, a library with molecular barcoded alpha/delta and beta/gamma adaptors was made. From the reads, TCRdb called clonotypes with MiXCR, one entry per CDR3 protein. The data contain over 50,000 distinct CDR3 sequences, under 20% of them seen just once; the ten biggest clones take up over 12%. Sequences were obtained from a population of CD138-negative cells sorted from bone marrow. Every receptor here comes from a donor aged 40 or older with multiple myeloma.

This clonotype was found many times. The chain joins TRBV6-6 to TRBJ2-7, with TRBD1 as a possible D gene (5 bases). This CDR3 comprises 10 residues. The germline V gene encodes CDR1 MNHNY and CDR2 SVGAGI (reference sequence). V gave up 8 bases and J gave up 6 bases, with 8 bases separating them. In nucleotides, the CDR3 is TGTGCCAGCGGACACTCCGAGCAGTACTTC. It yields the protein CASGHSEQYF.

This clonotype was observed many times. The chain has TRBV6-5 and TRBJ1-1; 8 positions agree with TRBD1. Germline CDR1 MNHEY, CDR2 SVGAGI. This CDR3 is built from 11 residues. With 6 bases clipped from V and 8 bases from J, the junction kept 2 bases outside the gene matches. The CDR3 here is CASRRDREAFF. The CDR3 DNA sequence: TGTGCCAGCAGGCGGGACAGGGAAGCTTTCTTT.

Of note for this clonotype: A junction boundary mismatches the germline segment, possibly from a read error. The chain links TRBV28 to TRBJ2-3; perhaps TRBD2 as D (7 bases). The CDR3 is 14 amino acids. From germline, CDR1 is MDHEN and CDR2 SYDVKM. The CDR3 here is CASSLGGAVDSQYF. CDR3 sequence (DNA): TGTGCCAGCAGCTTAGGGGGGGCGGTAGATTCGCAGTATTTT.

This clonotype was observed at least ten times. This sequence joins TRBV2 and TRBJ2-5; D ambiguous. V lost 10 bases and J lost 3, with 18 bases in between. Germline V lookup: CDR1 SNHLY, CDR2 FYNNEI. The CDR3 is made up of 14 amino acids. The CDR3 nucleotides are TGTGCCACCCGGTTTGGTTACTTAGAAGAGACCCAGTACTTC. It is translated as CATRFGYLEETQYF.

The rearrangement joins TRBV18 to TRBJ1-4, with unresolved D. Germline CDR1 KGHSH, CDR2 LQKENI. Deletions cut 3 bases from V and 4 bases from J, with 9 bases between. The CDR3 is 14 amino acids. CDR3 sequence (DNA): TGTGCCAGCTCACCGATAGGGAATAATGAAAAACTGTTTTTT. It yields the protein CASSPIGNNEKLFF.

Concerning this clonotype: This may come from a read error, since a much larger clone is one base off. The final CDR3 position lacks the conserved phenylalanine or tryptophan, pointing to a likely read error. Here the CDR3 DNA reads TGTGCCAGCTCACCCGACAGGGGGACAGATACGCAGTATTTA. This sequence encodes CASSPDRGTDTQYL. This sequence joins TRBV18 and TRBJ2-3; the match to TRBD1 covers 9 bases. The CDR3 covers 14 residues. The germline V gene has CDR1 KGHSH and CDR2 LQKENI. Trimming at V came to 3 bases and at J to 3 bases, leaving 1 base not matched to a gene.

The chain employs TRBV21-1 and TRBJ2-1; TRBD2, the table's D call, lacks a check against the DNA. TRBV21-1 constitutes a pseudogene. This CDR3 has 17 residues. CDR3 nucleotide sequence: TGTGCCAGCAGCAAGGTTGAGCGGGGGAGGGGCAACAATGAGCAGTTCTTC. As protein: CASSKVERGRGNNEQFF.

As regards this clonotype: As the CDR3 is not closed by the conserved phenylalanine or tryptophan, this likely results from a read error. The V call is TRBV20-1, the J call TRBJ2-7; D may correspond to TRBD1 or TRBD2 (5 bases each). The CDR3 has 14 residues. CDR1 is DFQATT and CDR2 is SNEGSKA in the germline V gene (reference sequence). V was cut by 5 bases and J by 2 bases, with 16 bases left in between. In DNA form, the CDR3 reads TGCAGTGCTTCTCGGGACCCCGTCACCTACGAGCAGTACCTC. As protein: CSASRDPVTYEQYL.

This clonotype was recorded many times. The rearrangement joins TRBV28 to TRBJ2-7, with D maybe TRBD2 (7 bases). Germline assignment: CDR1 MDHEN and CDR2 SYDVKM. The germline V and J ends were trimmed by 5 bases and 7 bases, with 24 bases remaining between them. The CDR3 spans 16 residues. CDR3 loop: CASSPFGGKRGKEQYF. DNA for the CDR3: TGTGCCAGCAGTCCATTTGGGGGCAAGCGGGGAAAAGAGCAGTACTTC.

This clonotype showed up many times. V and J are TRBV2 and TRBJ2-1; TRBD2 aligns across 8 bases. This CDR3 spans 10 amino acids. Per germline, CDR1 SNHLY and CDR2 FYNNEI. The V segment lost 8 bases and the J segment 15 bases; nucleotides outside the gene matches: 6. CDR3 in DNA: TGTGCCAGCGGAGGGACTAGGGCGTTCTTC. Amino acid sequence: CASGGTRAFF.

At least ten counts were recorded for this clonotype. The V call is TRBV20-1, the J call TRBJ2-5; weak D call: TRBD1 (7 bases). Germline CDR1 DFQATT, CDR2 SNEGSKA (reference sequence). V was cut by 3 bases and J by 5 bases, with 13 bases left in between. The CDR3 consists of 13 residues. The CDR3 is CSAREGARETQYF. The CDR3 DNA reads TGCAGTGCTAGGGAGGGGGCTCGGGAGACCCAGTACTTC.

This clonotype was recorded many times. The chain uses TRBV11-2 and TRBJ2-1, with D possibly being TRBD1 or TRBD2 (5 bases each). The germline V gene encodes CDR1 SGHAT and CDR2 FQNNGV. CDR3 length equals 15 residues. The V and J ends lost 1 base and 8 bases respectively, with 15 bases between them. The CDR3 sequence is CASSLAGAGFDEQFF. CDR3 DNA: TGTGCCAGCAGCTTAGCTGGGGCGGGCTTCGATGAGCAGTTCTTC.

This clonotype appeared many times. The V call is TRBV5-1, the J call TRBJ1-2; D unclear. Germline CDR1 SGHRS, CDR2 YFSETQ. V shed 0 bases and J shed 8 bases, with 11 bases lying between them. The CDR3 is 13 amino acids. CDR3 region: CASSLAGQNGYTF. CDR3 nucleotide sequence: TGCGCCAGCAGCTTGGCCGGCCAGAACGGCTACACCTTC.

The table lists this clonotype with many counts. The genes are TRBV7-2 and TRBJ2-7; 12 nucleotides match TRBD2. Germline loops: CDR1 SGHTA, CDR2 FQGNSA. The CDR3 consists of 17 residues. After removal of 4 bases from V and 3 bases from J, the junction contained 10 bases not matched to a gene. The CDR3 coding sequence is TGTGCCAGCAGCTCGCCACCGGGACTAGCGGGCCGCTACGAGCAGTACTTC. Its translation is CASSSPPGLAGRYEQYF.

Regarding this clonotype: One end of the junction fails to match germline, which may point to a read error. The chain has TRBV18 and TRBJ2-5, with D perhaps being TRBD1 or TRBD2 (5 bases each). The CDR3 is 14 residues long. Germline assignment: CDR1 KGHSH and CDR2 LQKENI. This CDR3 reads CASSPGTAPETRYF. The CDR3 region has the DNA TGTGCCAGCTCACCCGGGACGGCTCCGGAGACCCGGTACTTC. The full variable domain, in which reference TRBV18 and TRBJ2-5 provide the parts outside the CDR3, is NAGVMQNPRHLVRRRGQEARLRCSPMKGHSHVYWYRQLPEEGLKFMVYLQKENIIDESGMPKERFSAEFPKEGPSILRIQQVVRGDSAAYFCASSPGTAPETRYFGPGTRLLVL.

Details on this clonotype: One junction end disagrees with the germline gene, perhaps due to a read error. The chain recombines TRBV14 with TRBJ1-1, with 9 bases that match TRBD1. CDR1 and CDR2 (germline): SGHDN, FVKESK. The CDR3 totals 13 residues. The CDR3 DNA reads TGTGCCAGCGGCCAAGACAGGGGGACTGAAGCTTTCTTT. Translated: CASGQDRGTEAFF. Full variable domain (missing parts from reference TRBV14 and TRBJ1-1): EAGVTQFPSHSVIEKGQTVTLRCDPISGHDNLYWYRRVMGKEIKFLLHFVKESKQDESGMPNNRFLAERTGGTYSTLKVQPAELEDSGVYFCASGQDRGTEAFFGQGTRLTVV.

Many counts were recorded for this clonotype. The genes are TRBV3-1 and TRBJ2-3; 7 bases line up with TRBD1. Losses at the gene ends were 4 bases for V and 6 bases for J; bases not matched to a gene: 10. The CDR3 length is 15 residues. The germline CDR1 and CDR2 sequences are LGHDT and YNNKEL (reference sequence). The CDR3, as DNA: TGTGCCAGCAGCCCCCGACAGGGTAATTGGGATACGCAGTATTTT. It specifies CASSPRQGNWDTQYF.

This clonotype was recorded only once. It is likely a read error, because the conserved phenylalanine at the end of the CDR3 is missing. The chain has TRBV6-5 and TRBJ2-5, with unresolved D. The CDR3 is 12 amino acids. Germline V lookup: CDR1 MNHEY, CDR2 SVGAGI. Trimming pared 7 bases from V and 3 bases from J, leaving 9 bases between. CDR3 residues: CASKAGKETQYS. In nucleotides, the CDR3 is TGTGCCAGCAAGGCCGGAAAAGAGACCCAGTACTCC.

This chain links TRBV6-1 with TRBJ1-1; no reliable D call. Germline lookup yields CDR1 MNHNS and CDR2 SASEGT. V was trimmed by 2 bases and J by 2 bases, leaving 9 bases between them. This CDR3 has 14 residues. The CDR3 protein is CASSERRSNTEAFF. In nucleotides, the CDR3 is TGTGCCAGCAGTGAACGCCGGTCTAACACTGAAGCTTTCTTT.

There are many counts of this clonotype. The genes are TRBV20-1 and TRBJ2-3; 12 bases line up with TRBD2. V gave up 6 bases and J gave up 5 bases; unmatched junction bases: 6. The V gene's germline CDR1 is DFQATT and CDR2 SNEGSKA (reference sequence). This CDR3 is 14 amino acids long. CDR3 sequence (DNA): TGCAGTGCCGATTCTAGCGGGGGGGTAGATACGCAGTATTTT. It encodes CSADSSGGVDTQYF.

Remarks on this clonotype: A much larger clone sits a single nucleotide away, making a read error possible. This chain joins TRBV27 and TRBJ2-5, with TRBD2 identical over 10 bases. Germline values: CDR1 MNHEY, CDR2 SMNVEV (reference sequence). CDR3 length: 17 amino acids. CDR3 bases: TGTGCCAGCAGACCTGATTCTAGCGGGAGATCGTGGGAGACCCAGTGCTTC. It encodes CASRPDSSGRSWETQCF.

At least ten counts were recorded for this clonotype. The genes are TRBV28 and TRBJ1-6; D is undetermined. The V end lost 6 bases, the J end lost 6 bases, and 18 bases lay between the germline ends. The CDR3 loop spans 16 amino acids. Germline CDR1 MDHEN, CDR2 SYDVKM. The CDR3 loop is CASRSVPRTSNSPLHF. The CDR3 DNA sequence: TGTGCCAGCAGATCTGTTCCGCGGACGTCTAATTCACCCCTCCACTTT.

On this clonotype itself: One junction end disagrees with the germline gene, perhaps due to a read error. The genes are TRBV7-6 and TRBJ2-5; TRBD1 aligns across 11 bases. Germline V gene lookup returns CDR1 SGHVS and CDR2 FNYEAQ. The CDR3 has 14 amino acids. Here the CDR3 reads CSSSSFEGQGVKYF. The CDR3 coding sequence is TGTTCCAGCAGCTCCTTCGAGGGACAGGGGGTTAAGTACTTC.

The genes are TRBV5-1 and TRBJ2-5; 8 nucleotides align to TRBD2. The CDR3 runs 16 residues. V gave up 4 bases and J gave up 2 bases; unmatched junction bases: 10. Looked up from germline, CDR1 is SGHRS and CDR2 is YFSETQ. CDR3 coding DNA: TGCGCCAGCAGCCCCCGCCCAACTAGCGGACAAGAGACCCAGTACTTC. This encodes CASSPRPTSGQETQYF.

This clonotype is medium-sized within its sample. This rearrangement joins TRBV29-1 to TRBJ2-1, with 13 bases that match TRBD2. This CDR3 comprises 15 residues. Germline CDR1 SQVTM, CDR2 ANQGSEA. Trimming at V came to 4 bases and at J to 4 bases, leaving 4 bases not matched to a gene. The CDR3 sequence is CSVVRLAGGYNEQFF. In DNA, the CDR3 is TGCAGCGTTGTCCGACTAGCGGGAGGATACAATGAGCAGTTCTTC.

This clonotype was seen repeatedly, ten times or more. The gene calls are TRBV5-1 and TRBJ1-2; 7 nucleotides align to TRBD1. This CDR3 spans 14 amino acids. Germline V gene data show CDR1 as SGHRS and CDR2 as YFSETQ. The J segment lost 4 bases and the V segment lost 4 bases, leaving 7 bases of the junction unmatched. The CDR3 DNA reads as TGCGCCAGCAGCCTGGATACAGGGGCCTATGGCTACACCTTC. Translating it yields CASSLDTGAYGYTF. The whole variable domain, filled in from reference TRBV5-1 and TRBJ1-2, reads KAGVTQTPRYLIKTRGQQVTLSCSPISGHRSVSWYQQTPGQGLQFLFEYFSETQRNKGNFPGRFSGRQFSNSRSEMNVSTLELGDSALYLCASSLDTGAYGYTFGSGTRLTVV.